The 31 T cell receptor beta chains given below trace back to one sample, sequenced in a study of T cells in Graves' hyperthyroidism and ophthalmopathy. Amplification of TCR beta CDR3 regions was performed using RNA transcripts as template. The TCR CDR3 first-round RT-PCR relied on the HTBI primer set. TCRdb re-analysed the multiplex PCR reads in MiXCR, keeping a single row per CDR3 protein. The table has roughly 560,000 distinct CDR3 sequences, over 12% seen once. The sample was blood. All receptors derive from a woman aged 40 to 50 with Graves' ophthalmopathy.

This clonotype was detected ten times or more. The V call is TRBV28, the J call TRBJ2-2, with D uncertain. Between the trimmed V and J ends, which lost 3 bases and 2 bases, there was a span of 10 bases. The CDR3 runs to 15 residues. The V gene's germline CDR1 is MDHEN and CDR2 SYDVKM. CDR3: CASSFALPNTGELFF. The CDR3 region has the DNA TGTGCCAGCAGTTTCGCTCTTCCTAACACCGGGGAGCTGTTTTTT.

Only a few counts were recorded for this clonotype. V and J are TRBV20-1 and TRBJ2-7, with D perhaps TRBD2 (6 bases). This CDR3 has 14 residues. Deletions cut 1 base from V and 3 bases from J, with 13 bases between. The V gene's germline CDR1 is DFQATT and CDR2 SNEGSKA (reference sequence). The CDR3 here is CSARGGGTYYEQYF. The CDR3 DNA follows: TGCAGTGCTAGAGGAGGCGGGACCTACTACGAGCAGTACTTC.

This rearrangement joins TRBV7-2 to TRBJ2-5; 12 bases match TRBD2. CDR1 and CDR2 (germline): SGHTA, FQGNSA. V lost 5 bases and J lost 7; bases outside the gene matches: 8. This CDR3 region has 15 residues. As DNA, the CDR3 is TGTGCCAGCAGCCTGCGACTAGCGGGGGTCTTGACCCAGTACTTC. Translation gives CASSLRLAGVLTQYF.

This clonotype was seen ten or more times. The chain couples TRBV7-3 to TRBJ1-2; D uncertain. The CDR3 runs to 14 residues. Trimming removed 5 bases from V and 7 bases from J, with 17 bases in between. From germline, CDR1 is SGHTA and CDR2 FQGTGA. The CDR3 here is CASSPGPDYGGYTF. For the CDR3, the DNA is TGTGCCAGCAGCCCCGGGCCAGACTACGGTGGCTACACCTTC.

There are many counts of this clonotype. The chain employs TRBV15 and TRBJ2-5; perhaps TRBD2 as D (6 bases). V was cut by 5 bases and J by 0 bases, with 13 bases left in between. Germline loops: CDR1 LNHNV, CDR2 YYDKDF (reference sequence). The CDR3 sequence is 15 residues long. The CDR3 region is CATSRRLEYQETQYF. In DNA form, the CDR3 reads TGTGCCACCAGCCGCCGACTAGAGTACCAAGAGACCCAGTACTTC.

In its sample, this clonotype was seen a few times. CDR3 sequence reads: CASSPPKGMNTEAFF. The DNA of the CDR3 is TGTGCCAGCTCACCACCGAAGGGAATGAACACTGAAGCTTTCTTT. J is TRBJ1-1 and V is TRBV18; D is uncertain. V lost 0 bases and J lost 0, with 8 bases in between. The CDR3 totals 15 residues. The V gene's germline CDR1 is KGHSH and CDR2 LQKENI.

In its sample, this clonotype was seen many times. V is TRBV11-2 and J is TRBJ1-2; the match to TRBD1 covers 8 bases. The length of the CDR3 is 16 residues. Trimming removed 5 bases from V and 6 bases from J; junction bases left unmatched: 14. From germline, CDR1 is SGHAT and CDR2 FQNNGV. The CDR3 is CASSEQSAQGGNGYTF. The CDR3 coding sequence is TGTGCCAGCAGCGAGCAATCGGCACAGGGGGGAAATGGCTACACCTTC.

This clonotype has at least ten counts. Here the CDR3 DNA reads TGTGCCAGCAGCTCAGGACGGAACTCTGGAAACACCATATATTTT. Its translation: CASSSGRNSGNTIYF. The chain has TRBV5-5 and TRBJ1-3; no clear D. In germline, CDR1 is SGHKS, CDR2 YYEKEE (reference sequence). Trimming pared 3 bases from V and 0 bases from J, leaving 10 bases between. The CDR3 runs 15 residues.

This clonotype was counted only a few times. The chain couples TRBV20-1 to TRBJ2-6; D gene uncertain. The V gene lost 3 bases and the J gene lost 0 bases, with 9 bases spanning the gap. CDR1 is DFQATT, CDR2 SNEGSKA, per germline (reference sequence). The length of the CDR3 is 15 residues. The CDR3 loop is CSASHGLSGANVLTF. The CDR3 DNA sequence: TGCAGTGCTAGTCACGGCCTCTCTGGGGCCAACGTCCTGACTTTC.

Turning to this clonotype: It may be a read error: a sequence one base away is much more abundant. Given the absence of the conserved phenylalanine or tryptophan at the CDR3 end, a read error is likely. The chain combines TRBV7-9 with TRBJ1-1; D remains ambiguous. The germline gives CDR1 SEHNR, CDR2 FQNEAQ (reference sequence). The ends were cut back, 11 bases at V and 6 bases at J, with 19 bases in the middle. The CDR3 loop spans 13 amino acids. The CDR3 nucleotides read TGTGCCTTCCGCCCCGCGGATCACTCTGAAGCTTTCTCT. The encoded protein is CAFRPADHSEAFS.

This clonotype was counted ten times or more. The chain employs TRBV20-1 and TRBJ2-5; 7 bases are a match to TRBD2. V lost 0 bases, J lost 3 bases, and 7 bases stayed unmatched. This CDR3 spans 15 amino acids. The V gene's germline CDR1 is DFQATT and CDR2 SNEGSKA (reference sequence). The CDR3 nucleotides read TGCAGTGCTAGAGATATTGGGGGGACTAAAGAGACCCAGTACTTC. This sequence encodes CSARDIGGTKETQYF.

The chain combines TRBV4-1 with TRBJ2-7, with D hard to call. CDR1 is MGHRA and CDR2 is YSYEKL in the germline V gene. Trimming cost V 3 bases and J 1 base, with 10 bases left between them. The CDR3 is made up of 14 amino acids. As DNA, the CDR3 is TGCGCCAGCAGCCATATCAGCGCGTCCTACGAGCAGTACTTC. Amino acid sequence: CASSHISASYEQYF.

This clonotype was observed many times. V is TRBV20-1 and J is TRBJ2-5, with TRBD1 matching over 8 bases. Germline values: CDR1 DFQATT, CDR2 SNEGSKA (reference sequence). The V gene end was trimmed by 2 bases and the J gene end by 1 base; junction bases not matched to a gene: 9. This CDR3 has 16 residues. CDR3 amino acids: CSARSTGGQPQETQYF. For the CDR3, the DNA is TGCAGTGCTAGATCTACAGGGGGGCAACCCCAAGAGACCCAGTACTTC.

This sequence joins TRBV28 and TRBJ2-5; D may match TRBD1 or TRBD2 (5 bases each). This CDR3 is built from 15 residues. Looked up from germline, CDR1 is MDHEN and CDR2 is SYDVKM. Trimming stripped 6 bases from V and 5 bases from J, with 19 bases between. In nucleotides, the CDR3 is TGTGCCAGCAGGTCCGGGACGGCCATTGGGGAGACCCAGTACTTC. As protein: CASRSGTAIGETQYF.

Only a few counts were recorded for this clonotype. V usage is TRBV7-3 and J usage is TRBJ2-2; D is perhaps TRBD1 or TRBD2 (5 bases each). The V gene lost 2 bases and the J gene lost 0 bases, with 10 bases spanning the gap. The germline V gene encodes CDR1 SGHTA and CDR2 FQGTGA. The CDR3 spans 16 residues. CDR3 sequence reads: CASSLGGSANTGELFF. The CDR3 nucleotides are TGTGCCAGCAGCTTAGGGGGTAGCGCGAACACCGGGGAGCTGTTTTTT.

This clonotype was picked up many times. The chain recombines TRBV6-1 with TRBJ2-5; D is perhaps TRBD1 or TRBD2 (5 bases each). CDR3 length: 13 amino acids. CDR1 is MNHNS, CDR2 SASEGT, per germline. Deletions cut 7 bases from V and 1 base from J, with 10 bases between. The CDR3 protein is CASKRDAQETQYF. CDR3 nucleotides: TGTGCCAGCAAACGGGACGCCCAAGAGACCCAGTACTTC.

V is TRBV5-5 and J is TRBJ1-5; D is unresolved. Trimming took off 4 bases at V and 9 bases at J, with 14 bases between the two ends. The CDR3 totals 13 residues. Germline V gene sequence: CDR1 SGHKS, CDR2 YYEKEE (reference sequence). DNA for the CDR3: TGTGCCAGCAGCCCGTCGGGCCTCCGGCCCCAGCATTTT. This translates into CASSPSGLRPQHF.

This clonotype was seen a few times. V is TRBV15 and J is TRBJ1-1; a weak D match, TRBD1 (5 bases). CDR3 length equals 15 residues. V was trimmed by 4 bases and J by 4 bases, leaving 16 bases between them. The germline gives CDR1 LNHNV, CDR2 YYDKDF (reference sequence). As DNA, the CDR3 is TGTGCCACCAGCAACGGTCCGGGGGACCCCACTGAAGCTTTCTTT. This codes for CATSNGPGDPTEAFF.

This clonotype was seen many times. The CDR3 sequence is CASSSSPVDSPLHF. The CDR3 DNA reads TGTGCCAGCAGCTCTTCGCCAGTGGATTCACCCCTCCACTTT. The rearrangement joins TRBV7-3 to TRBJ1-6; D ambiguous. CDR1 SGHTA and CDR2 FQGTGA come from the germline V gene. The CDR3 covers 14 residues. V was trimmed by 4 bases and J by 8 bases, leaving 12 bases between them.

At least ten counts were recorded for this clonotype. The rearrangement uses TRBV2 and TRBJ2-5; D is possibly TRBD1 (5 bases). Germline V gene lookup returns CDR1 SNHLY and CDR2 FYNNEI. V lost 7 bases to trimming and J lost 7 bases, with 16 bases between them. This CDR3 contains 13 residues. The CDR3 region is CASIPDTGGTQYF. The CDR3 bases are TGTGCCAGCATCCCGGACACCGGCGGGACCCAGTACTTC.

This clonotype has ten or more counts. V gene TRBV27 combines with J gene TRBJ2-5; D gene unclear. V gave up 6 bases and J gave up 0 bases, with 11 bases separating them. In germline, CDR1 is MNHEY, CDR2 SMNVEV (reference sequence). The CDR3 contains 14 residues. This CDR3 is CASRPQLNQETQYF. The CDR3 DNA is TGTGCCAGCAGACCGCAGTTAAACCAAGAGACCCAGTACTTC.

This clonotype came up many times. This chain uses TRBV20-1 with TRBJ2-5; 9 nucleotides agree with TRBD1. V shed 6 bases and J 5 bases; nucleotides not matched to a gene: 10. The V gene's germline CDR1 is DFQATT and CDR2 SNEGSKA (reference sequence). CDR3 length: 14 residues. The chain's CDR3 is CSAHIQGARETQYF. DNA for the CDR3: TGCAGTGCGCACATACAGGGGGCTAGGGAGACCCAGTACTTC.

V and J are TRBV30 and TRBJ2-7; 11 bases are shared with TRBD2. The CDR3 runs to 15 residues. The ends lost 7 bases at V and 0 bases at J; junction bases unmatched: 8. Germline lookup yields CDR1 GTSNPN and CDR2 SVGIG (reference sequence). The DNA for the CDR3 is TGTGCCTTTACCCCGACTAGCGGGACCTCCTACGAGCAGTACTTC. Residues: CAFTPTSGTSYEQYF.

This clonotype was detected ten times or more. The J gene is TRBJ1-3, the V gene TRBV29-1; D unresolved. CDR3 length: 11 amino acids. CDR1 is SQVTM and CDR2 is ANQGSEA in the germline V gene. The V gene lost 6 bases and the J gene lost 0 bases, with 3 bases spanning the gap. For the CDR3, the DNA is TGCAGCGTCATCTCTGGAAACACCATATATTTT. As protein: CSVISGNTIYF.

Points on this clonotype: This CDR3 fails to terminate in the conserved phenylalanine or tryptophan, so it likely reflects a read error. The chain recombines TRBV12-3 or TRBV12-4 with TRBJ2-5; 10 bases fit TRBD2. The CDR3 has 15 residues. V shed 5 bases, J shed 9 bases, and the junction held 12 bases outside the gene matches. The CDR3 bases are TGTGCCAGCAGTCCGGGTCTAGCGGGAGTGGAGGCCCAGTACCTC. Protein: CASSPGLAGVEAQYL.

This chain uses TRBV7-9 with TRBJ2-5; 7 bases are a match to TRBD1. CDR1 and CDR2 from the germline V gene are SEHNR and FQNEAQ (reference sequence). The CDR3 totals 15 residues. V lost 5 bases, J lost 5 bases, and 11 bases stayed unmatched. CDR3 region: CASSHINRGVETQYF. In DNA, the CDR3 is TGTGCCAGCAGCCACATAAACAGGGGAGTGGAGACCCAGTACTTC.

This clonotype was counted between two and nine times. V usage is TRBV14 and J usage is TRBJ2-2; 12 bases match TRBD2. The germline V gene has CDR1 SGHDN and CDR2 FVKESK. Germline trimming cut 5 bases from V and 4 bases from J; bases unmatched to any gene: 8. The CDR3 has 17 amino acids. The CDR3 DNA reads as TGTGCCAGCAGCTCACCGGGACTAGCGGGTAGCACCGGGGAGCTGTTTTTT. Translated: CASSSPGLAGSTGELFF.

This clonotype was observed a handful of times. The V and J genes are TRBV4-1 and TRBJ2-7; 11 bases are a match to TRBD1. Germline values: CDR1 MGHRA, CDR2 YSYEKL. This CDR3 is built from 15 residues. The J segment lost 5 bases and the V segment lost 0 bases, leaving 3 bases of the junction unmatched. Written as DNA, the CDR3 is TGCGCCAGCAGCCAAGAGGACAGGGGGCCCCACGAGCAGTACTTC. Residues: CASSQEDRGPHEQYF.

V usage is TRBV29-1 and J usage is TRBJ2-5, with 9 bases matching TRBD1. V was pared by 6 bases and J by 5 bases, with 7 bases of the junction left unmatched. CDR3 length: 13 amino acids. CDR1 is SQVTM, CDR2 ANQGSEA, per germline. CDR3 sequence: CSVMGQGGETQYF. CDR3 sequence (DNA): TGCAGCGTGATGGGACAGGGAGGCGAGACCCAGTACTTC. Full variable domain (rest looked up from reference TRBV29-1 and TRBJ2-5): SAVISQKPSRDICQRGTSLTIQCQVDSQVTMMFWYRQQPGQSLTLIATANQGSEATYESGFVIDKFPISRPNLTFSTLTVSNMSPEDSSIYLCSVMGQGGETQYFGPGTRLLVL.

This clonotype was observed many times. DNA for the CDR3: TGTGCCAGCAGTCCCCACAGTGGCAATCAGCCCCAGCATTTT. It codes for CASSPHSGNQPQHF. The V gene is TRBV12-3 or TRBV12-4, the J gene TRBJ1-5; D gene uncertain. This CDR3 spans 14 amino acids. Trimming removed 5 bases at V and 2 bases at J, with 10 bases between.

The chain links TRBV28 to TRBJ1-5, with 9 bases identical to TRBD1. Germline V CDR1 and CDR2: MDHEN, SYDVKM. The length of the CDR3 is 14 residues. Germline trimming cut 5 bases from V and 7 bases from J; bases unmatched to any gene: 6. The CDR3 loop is CASSIGQGWQPQHF. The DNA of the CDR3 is TGTGCCAGCAGTATCGGACAGGGGTGGCAGCCCCAGCATTTT.